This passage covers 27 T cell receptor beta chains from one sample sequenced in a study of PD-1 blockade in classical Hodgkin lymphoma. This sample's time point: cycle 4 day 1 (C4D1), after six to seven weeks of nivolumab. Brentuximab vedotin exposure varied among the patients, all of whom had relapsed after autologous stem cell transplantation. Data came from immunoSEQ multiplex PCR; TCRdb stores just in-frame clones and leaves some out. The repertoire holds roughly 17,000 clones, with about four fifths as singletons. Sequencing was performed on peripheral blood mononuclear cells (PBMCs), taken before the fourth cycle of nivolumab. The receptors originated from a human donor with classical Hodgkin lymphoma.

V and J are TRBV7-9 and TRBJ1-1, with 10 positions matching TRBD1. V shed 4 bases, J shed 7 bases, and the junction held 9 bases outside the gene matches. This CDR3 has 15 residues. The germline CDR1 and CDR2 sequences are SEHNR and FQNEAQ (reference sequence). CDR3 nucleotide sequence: TGTGCCAGCAGCTACCGGGACAGGGGAGATGATGAAGCTTTCTTT. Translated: CASSYRDRGDDEAFF. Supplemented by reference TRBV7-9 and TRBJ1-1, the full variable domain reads DTGVSQNPRHKITKRGQNVTFRCDPISEHNRLYWYRQTLGQGPEFLTYFQNEAQLEKSRLLSDRFSAERPKGSFSTLEIQRTEQGDSAMYLCASSYRDRGDDEAFFGQGTRLTVV.

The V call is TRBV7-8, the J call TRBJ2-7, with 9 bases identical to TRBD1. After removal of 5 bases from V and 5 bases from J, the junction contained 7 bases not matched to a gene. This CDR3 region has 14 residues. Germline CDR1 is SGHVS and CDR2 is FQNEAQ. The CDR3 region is CASSPGQGVNEQYF. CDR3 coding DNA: TGTGCCAGCAGCCCGGGACAGGGAGTCAACGAGCAGTACTTC.

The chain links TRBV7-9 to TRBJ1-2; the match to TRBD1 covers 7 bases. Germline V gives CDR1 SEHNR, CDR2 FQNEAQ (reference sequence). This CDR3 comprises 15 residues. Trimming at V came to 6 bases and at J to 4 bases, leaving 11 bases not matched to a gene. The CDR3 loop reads CASSKSGTVSYGYTF. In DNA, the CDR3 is TGTGCCAGCAGTAAGTCGGGGACAGTATCCTATGGCTACACCTTC. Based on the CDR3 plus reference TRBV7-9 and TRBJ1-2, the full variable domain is DTGVSQNPRHKITKRGQNVTFRCDPISEHNRLYWYRQTLGQGPEFLTYFQNEAQLEKSRLLSDRFSAERPKGSFSTLEIQRTEQGDSAMYLCASSKSGTVSYGYTFGSGTRLTVV.

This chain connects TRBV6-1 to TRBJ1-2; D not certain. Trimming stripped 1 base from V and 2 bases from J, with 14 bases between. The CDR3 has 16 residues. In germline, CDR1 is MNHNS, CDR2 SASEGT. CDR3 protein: CASSEGAAHSNYGYTF. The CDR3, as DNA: TGTGCCAGCAGTGAAGGGGCAGCCCATTCGAACTATGGCTACACCTTC.

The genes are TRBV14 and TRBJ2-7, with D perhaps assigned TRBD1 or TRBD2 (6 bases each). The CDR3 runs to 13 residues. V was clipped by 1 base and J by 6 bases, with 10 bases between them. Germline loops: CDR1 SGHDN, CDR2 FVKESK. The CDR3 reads CASSQVPGAEQYF. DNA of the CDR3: TGTGCCAGCAGCCAAGTTCCGGGGGCCGAGCAGTACTTC. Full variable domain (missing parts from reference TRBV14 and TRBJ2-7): EAGVTQFPSHSVIEKGQTVTLRCDPISGHDNLYWYRRVMGKEIKFLLHFVKESKQDESGMPNNRFLAERTGGTYSTLKVQPAELEDSGVYFCASSQVPGAEQYFGPGTRLTVT.

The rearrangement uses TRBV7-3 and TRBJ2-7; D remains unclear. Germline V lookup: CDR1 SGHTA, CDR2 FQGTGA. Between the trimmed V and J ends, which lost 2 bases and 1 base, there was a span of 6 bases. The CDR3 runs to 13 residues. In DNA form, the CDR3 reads TGTGCCAGCAGCTTATCCGGTTCCTACGAGCAGTACTTC. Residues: CASSLSGSYEQYF.

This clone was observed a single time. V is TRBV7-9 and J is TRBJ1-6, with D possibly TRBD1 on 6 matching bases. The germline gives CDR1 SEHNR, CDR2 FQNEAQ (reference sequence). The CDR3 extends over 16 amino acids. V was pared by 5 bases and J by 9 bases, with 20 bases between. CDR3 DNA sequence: TGTGCCAGCAGCCCCACCAACGGGGGGCTGAGTTCACCCCTCCACTTT. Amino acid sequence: CASSPTNGGLSSPLHF.

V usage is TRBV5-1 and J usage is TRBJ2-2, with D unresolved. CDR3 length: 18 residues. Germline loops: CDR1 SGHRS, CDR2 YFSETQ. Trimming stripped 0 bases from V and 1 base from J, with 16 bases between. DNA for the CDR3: TGCGCCAGCAGCTTGGTTGGCGTAATCGACATGAACACCGGGGAGCTGTTTTTT. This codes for CASSLVGVIDMNTGELFF.

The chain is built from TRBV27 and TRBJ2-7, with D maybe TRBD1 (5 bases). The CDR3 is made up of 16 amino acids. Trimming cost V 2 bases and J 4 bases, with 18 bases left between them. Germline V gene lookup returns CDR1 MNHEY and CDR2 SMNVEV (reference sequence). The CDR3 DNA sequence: TGTGCCAGCAGTTTAATGCCGGGCGCAGGGTGGTACGAGCAGTACTTC. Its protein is CASSLMPGAGWYEQYF.

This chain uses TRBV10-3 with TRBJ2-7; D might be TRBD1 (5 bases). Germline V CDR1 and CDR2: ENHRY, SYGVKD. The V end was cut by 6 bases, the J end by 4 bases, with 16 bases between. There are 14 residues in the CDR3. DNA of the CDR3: TGTGCCATCAGCCCGGACACTACACTATACGAGCAGTACTTC. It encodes CAISPDTTLYEQYF.

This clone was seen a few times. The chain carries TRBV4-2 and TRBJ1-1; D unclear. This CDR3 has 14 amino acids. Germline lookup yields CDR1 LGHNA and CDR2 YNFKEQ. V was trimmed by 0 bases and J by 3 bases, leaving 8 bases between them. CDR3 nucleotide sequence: TGTGCCAGCAGCCAAGAGTCGGGTTACACTGAAGCTTTCTTT. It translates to CASSQESGYTEAFF.

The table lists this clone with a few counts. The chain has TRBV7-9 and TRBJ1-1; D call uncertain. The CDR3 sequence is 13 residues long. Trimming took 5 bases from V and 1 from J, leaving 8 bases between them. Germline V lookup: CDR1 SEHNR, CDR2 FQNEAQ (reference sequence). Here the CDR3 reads CASSVKGNTEAFF. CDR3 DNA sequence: TGTGCCAGCAGCGTAAAGGGGAACACTGAAGCTTTCTTT.

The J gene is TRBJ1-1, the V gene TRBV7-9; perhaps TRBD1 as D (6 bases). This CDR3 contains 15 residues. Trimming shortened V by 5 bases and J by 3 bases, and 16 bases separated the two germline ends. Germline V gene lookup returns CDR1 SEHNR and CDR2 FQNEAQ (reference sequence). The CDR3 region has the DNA TGTGCCAGCAGCCTAGGCGGTACAGGGCACACTGAAGCTTTCTTT. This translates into CASSLGGTGHTEAFF.

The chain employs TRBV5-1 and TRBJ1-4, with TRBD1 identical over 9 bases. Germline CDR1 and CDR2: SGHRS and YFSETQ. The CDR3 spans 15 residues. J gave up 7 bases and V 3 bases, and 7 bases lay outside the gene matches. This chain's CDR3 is CASSSSGTGSEKLFF. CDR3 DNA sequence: TGCGCCAGCAGCTCCTCCGGGACAGGGAGTGAAAAACTGTTTTTT.

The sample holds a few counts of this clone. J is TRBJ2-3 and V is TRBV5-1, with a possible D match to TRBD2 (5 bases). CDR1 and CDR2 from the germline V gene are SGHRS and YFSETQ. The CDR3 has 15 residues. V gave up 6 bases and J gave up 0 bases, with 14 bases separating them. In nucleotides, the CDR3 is TGCGCCAGCACCCTTGGAGGCGGGAGCACAGATACGCAGTATTTT. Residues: CASTLGGGSTDTQYF.

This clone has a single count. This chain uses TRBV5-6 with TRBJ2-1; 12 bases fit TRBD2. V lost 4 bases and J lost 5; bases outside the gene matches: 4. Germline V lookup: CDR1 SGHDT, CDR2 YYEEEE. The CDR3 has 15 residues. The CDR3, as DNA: TGTGCCAGCAGCCACGGACTAGCGGGGCACAATGAGCAGTTCTTC. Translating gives CASSHGLAGHNEQFF.

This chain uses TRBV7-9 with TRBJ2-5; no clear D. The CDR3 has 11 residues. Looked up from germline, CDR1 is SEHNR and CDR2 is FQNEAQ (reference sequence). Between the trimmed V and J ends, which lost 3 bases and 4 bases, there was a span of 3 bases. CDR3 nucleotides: TGTGCCAGCAGCTTCATAGAGACCCAGTACTTC. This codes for CASSFIETQYF.

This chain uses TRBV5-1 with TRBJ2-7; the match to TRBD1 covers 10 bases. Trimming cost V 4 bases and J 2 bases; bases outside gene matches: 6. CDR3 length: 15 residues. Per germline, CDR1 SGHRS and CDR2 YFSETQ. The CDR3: CASSTTGTGAYEQYF. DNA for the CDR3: TGCGCCAGCAGCACGACCGGGACAGGGGCCTACGAGCAGTACTTC.

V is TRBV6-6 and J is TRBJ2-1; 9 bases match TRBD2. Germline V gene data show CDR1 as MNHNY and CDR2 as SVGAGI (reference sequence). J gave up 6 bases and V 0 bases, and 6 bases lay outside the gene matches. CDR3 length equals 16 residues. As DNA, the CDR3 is TGTGCCAGCAGTTACTCGGGGGGGACTAGCCTCAATGAGCAGTTCTTC. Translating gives CASSYSGGTSLNEQFF.

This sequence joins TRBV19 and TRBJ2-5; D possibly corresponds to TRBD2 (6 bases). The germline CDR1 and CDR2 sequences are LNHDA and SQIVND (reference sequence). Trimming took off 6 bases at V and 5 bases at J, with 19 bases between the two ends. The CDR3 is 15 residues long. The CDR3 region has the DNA TGTGCCAGTAGCCGAGAGGCGGCGGGGTGGGAGACCCAGTACTTC. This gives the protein CASSREAAGWETQYF.

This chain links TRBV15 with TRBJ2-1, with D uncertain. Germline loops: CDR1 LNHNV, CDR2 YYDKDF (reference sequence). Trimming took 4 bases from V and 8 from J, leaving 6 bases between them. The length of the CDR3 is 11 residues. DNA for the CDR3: TGTGCCACCAGCACGGGCTATGAGCAGTTCTTC. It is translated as CATSTGYEQFF.

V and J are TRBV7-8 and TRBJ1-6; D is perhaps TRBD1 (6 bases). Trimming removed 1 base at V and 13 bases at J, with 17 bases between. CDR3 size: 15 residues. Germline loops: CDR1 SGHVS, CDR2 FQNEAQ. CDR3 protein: CASSLVLDSSSPLHF. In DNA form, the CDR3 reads TGTGCCAGCAGCTTAGTTCTGGACAGTTCGTCGCCCCTCCACTTT.

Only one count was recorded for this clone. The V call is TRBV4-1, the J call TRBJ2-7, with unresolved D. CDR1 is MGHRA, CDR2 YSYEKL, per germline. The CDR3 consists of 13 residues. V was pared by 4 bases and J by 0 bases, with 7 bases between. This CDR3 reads CASSRQSSYEQYF. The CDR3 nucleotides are TGCGCCAGCAGCCGCCAAAGCTCCTACGAGCAGTACTTC.

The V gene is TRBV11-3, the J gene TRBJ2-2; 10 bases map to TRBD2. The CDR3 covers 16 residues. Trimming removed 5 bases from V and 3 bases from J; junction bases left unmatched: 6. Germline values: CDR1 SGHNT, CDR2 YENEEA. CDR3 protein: CASSRSGGAHTGELFF. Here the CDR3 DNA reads TGTGCCAGCAGCCGCAGCGGGGGGGCTCACACCGGGGAGCTGTTTTTT.

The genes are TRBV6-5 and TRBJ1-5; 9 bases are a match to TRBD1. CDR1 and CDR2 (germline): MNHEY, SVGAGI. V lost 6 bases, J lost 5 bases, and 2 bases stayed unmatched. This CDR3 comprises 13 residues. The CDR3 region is CASSRTGDQPQHF. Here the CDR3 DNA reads TGTGCCAGCAGCCGGACAGGGGATCAGCCCCAGCATTTT.

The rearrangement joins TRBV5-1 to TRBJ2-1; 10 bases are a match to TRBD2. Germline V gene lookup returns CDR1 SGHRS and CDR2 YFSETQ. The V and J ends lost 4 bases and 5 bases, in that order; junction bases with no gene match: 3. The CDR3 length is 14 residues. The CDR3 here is CASSQGLANNEQFF. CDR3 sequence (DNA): TGCGCCAGCAGCCAGGGACTAGCGAACAATGAGCAGTTCTTC.

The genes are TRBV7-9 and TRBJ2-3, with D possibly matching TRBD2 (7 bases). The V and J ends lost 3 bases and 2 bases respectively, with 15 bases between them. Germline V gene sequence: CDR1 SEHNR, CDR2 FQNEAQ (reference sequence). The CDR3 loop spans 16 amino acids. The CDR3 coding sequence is TGTGCCAGCAGCTTTGGGGGGGCTTCCTTCACAGATACGCAGTATTTT. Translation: CASSFGGASFTDTQYF.